This is a list of T cell receptor beta chains from one sample in a study of CD8+ T cells in alopecia areata. Data came from immunoSEQ multiplex PCR; TCRdb stores just in-frame clones and leaves some out. The sample contains about 110,000 clones, around 83% of which appear only once. Material: CD8+ T cells sorted from blood, obtained at week 24, from a patient treated with tofacitinib. These TCRs come from a human donor with alopecia areata. The CDR3 runs from the conserved cysteine through the conserved F or W. The order of the fields is J gene, V gene, D gene, clone size, CDR3 DNA, CDR3 protein. D genes are given only for firm matches. Size tells how often a clone was seen (once, few, many) or the class of an expanded clone, and some rows leave it out.

>TRBJ2-1|TRBV30|NA|NA
TGTGCCTGGAGCTTAGAGGGCGGGGGCCCCGGGTTTGAGCAGTTCTTC
CAWSLEGGGPGFEQFF
>TRBJ2-3|TRBV19|NA|NA
TGTGCCAGTAGTATCTCCGGGACAGATACGCAGTATTTT
CASSISGTDTQYF
>TRBJ1-1|TRBV19|NA|NA
TGTGCCAGTAGTATACTTCCGGGCAGCACTGAAGCTTTCTTT
CASSILPGSTEAFF
>TRBJ2-3|TRBV6-5|NA|NA
TGTGCCAGCTTTAGGGGTCAGACCCACACAGATACGCAGTATTTT
CASFRGQTHTDTQYF
>TRBJ2-2|TRBV27|NA|once
TGTGCCAGCAGTTTAAGACACTTCACCGGGGAGCTGTTTTTT
CASSLRHFTGELFF
>TRBJ2-7|TRBV6-5|NA|NA
TGTGCCAGCAGCTGGGGGTCCGGCGAGCAGTACTTC
CASSWGSGEQYF
>TRBJ2-3|TRBV29-1|TRBD1|NA
TGCAGCGTCTTCGGGACAGGAACTAAGAGGACAGATACGCAGTATTTT
CSVFGTGTKRTDTQYF
>TRBJ2-7|TRBV6-5|NA|once
TGTGCCAGCAGTTACGCACAGGGAATCCACGAGCAGTACTTC
CASSYAQGIHEQYF
>TRBJ1-1|TRBV5-1|NA|NA
TGCGCCAGCAGCTTGGTGACAGGTTCCGACACTGAAGCTTTCTTT
CASSLVTGSDTEAFF
>TRBJ2-5|TRBV27|TRBD2|once
TGTGCCAGCGCCCCTACGGGGGGGCCGGAGACCCAGTACTTC
CASAPTGGPETQYF
>TRBJ2-7|TRBV12-5|NA|few
TGTGCTAGTGCAAACTTGTACGCAGGCAACTACGAGCAGTACTTC
CASANLYAGNYEQYF
>TRBJ1-2|TRBV4-3|TRBD1|once
TGCGCCAGCAGCCAGTTCACCGGGACAGGGAGCTACACCTTC
CASSQFTGTGSYTF
>TRBJ2-1|TRBV7-4|TRBD2|few
TGTGCCAGCAGCTTAACTGGGGGGGAATACAATGAGCAGTTCTTC
CASSLTGGEYNEQFF
>TRBJ2-7|TRBV27|NA|NA
TGTGCCAGCAGTTTATCAGGCCGGAGCTACTACGAGCAGTACTTC
CASSLSGRSYYEQYF
>TRBJ2-1|TRBV6-5|TRBD1|NA
TGTGCCAGCAATTACAGGGGACAGCACAATGAGCAGTTCTTC
CASNYRGQHNEQFF
>TRBJ2-2|TRBV6-4|NA|NA
TGTGCCAGCAGCAGGGAGGACACCGGGGAGCTGTTTTTT
CASSREDTGELFF
>TRBJ2-1|TRBV27|NA|NA
TGTGCCAGCAGTTTATTGGGCGACGGTACAGAGCAGTTCTTC
CASSLLGDGTEQFF
>TRBJ2-3|TRBV4-1|NA|NA
TGCGCCAGCAGCCAAGAAGTTAGCGGAAGCACAGATACGCAGTATTTT
CASSQEVSGSTDTQYF
>TRBJ2-1|TRBV4-1|TRBD2|few
TGCGCCAGCAGCCAACCCACAGCGGGGGGGTCATACAATGAGCAGTTCTTC
CASSQPTAGGSYNEQFF
>TRBJ2-7|TRBV27|NA|few
TGTGCCAGCAGTTTAGGCGCCTCCTACGAGCAGTACTTC
CASSLGASYEQYF